This T cell receptor (beta chain) was identified in a study of T cell responses to AZD1222 COVID-19 vaccine. Findings of the study overall: Most donors were white British and more were female, and clonal diversity was possibly underestimated.

The CDR3 extends over 14 amino acids. Germline loops: CDR1 LNHDA, CDR2 SQIVND (reference sequence). Trimming pared 7 bases from V and 0 bases from J, leaving 10 bases between. In the case of this clone: Antigen: not known.

Sequencing used immunoSEQ multiplex PCR; TCRdb keeps in-frame clones, though not all of them. The table shows 150,000 or so clones, with 90% to 95% occurring only once. The chain has TRBV19 and TRBJ2-1; a weak D match, TRBD1 (5 bases). The source was peripheral blood, collected on day 0 of AZD1222 vaccination. This TCR derives from an adult in good health. CDR3 nucleotide sequence: TGTGCCAGTAAAGGGGTGAACTCCTACAATGAGCAGTTCTTC. Its translation: CASKGVNSYNEQFF.